The 21 T cell receptor beta chains presented below share a single source sample, sequenced in a study of neurological immune-mediated disorders. MiXCR, run by TCRdb on the 5' RACE reads, gives a single entry per CDR3 protein. This sample has 45,000 to 55,000 distinct CDR3 sequences; about 3% occur once, and the top ten carry about 5.4%. The material sequenced was PBMCs. These TCRs come from a middle-aged man with multiple sclerosis.

This clonotype was counted at least ten times. The chain is built from TRBV7-9 and TRBJ1-2; D not resolved. CDR3 length: 15 amino acids. Germline V gene data show CDR1 as SEHNR and CDR2 as FQNEAQ (reference sequence). The ends were cut back, 4 bases at V and 1 base at J, with 13 bases in the middle. The CDR3 nucleotides are TGTGCCAGCAGCTCCGGAAGAGGATTTAACTATGGCTACACCTTC. This codes for CASSSGRGFNYGYTF.

To note about this clonotype: The junction departs from the called germline gene at one end, perhaps through a read error. The chain combines TRBV15 with TRBJ1-6; 7 bases match TRBD1. CDR3 length equals 14 residues. The germline gives CDR1 LNHNV, CDR2 YYDKDF (reference sequence). The CDR3 loop reads CATSRQGNNSPLNF. The CDR3 nucleotides are TGTGCCACCAGCCGACAGGGCAATAATTCACCCCTCAACTTT.

This clonotype was observed a handful of times. Mismatch with germline at one junction end may stem from a read error. The chain is built from TRBV6-5 and TRBJ1-6, with TRBD1 matching over 9 bases. Germline CDR1 reads MNHEY; CDR2 reads SVGAGI. The CDR3 runs to 15 residues. CDR3 DNA sequence: TGTGCCAGCAGTAGTAGGACAGGGGTGAATTCACCCCTCAACTTT. Translation: CASSSRTGVNSPLNF.

This clonotype was recorded many times. CDR3 sequence: CAISDGLAGGPDTQYF. The CDR3 DNA is TGTGCCATCAGTGACGGACTAGCGGGGGGACCAGATACGCAGTATTTT. This sequence joins TRBV10-3 and TRBJ2-3; 14 nucleotides agree with TRBD2. Germline CDR1 is ENHRY and CDR2 is SYGVKD. J lost 4 bases, V lost 3 bases, and 3 bases had no gene match. The CDR3 consists of 16 residues.

The CDR3 DNA follows: TGCAGTGCTAGAGCCGGGCTAGCGGGGGGGAACCCCTACGAGCAGTACTTC. This gives the protein CSARAGLAGGNPYEQYF. V gene TRBV20-1 combines with J gene TRBJ2-7; 12 nucleotides match TRBD2. The V and J ends lost 1 base and 2 bases, in that order; junction bases with no gene match: 9. Germline V lookup: CDR1 DFQATT, CDR2 SNEGSKA (reference sequence). This CDR3 spans 17 amino acids.

In this sample, this clonotype turned up many times. The germline gene is not matched at one end of the junction; a read error may be the cause. V and J are TRBV12-5 and TRBJ1-5; the D gene is possibly TRBD1 (5 bases). The CDR3 is 13 amino acids. The germline V gene has CDR1 LGHNT and CDR2 FRNRAP. The CDR3 coding sequence is TGTGCTAGTGGTTTATCAGGGTTTCAGCCCCAGAATTTT. Translated, it gives CASGLSGFQPQNF.

Remarks on this clonotype: Given the absence of the conserved phenylalanine or tryptophan at the CDR3 end, a read error is likely. This chain connects TRBV5-1 to TRBJ2-5; 8 nucleotides line up with TRBD1. CDR1 SGHRS and CDR2 YFSETQ come from the germline V gene. The CDR3 has 16 residues. The trim removed 5 bases at V and 5 bases at J, leaving 14 bases unmatched. The DNA for the CDR3 is TGCGCCAGCAGTAGGACAGGGATGGGGGTCGGGGAGACCCAGTACAAC. The encoded protein is CASSRTGMGVGETQYN.

Many counts were recorded for this clonotype. CDR3 amino acids: CASSSLQGEETQYF. DNA for the CDR3: TGTGCCAGCAGCTCTTTACAGGGGGAAGAGACCCAGTACTTC. The rearrangement joins TRBV11-3 to TRBJ2-5; 8 bases fit TRBD1. Losses at the gene ends were 4 bases for V and 3 bases for J; bases not matched to a gene: 4. The CDR3 has 14 residues. Germline V gives CDR1 SGHNT, CDR2 YENEEA. Full variable domain (remainder filled in from reference TRBV11-3 and TRBJ2-5): EAGVVQSPRYKIIEKKQPVAFWCNPISGHNTLYWYLQNLGQGPELLIRYENEEAVDDSQLPKDRFSAERLKGVDSTLKIQPAELGDSAVYLCASSSLQGEETQYFGPGTRLLVL.

This clonotype was recorded at least ten times. The rearrangement uses TRBV5-1 and TRBJ2-7, with D unclear. The CDR3 has 13 residues. Trimming took off 0 bases at V and 2 bases at J, with 6 bases between the two ends. The V gene's germline CDR1 is SGHRS and CDR2 YFSETQ. The CDR3 reads CASSLDSTYEQYF. The CDR3 nucleotides read TGCGCCAGCAGCTTGGACAGCACCTACGAGCAGTACTTC.

There are many counts of this clonotype. The chain joins TRBV9 to TRBJ2-7; possible D gene TRBD2, 5 bases. CDR1 and CDR2 (germline): SGDLS, YYNGEE. V shed 0 bases and J shed 5 bases, with 12 bases lying between them. The length of the CDR3 is 14 residues. The DNA for the CDR3 is TGTGCCAGCAGCGTAGGCCCTAGCACGGACGAGCAGTACTTC. This encodes CASSVGPSTDEQYF.

This clonotype was counted ten times or more. This sequence joins TRBV7-6 and TRBJ1-1; D possibly corresponds to TRBD1 (6 bases). The CDR3 contains 13 residues. Deletions cut 3 bases from V and 6 bases from J, with 11 bases between. Germline V gene lookup returns CDR1 SGHVS and CDR2 FNYEAQ. CDR3 bases: TGTGCCAGCAGCTTTACAGGGAAGTCTGAAGCTTTCTTT. As protein: CASSFTGKSEAFF.

This clonotype occurred many times. This chain joins TRBV5-6 and TRBJ2-5, with a weak D call TRBD1 (5 bases). V was shortened by 4 bases and J by 3 bases, with 16 bases between the two germline ends. The CDR3 totals 15 residues. Germline values: CDR1 SGHDT, CDR2 YYEEEE. The CDR3: CASSSWGLLKETQYF. For the CDR3, the DNA is TGTGCCAGCAGCAGCTGGGGCTTGCTTAAAGAGACCCAGTACTTC.

This clonotype was detected many times. The CDR3 is CAWAPTGKAYGYTF. In DNA form, the CDR3 reads TGTGCCTGGGCCCCGACAGGGAAAGCCTATGGCTACACCTTC. J is TRBJ1-2 and V is TRBV30; 7 nucleotides line up with TRBD1. With V trimmed by 5 bases and J by 4 bases, 10 bases remained unmatched. Germline V gene sequence: CDR1 GTSNPN, CDR2 SVGIG (reference sequence). The CDR3 length is 14 residues.

Many counts were recorded for this clonotype. The V gene is TRBV5-1, the J gene TRBJ1-1, with 8 bases matching TRBD1. The germline CDR1 and CDR2 sequences are SGHRS and YFSETQ. There are 18 residues in the CDR3. Trimming took 4 bases from V and 0 from J; bases not matched to a gene: 14. The CDR3, as DNA: TGCGCCAGCAGCCTAAACCCCCCGGGACAGGCGATGAACACTGAAGCTTTCTTT. Encoded protein: CASSLNPPGQAMNTEAFF.

In its sample, this clonotype was seen many times. The junction and the germline gene differ at one end; a read error may be behind it. V is TRBV7-6 and J is TRBJ2-5; 10 bases map to TRBD2. This CDR3 comprises 13 residues. CDR1 and CDR2 from the germline V gene are SGHVS and FNYEAQ. The CDR3 spells CASSVAGGETQYF. The CDR3 DNA reads as TGTGCCAGCAGCGTAGCGGGGGGAGAGACCCAGTACTTC.

This clonotype was counted a few times. A much larger clone lies one base from this, so it may be a read error. The chain employs TRBV7-9 and TRBJ1-2; TRBD1 might be the D (5 bases). Germline CDR1 SEHNR, CDR2 FQNEAQ (reference sequence). The CDR3 extends over 12 amino acids. V gave up 5 bases and J gave up 8 bases, with 12 bases separating them. CDR3 in amino acids: CASSNGTFGYTF. The CDR3 bases are TGTGCCAGCAGCAACGGGACTTTCGGCTACACCTTC.

Concerning this clonotype itself: One base away lies a much larger clone, so this may be a sequencing read error. The rearrangement joins TRBV29-1 to TRBJ2-1; D is ambiguous. CDR3 size: 14 residues. Germline CDR1 SQVTM, CDR2 ANQGSEA. V lost 3 bases, J lost 5 bases, and 14 bases lay in between. CDR3 loop: CSVEAPQSDNEQFF. CDR3 DNA: TGCAGCGTTGAGGCCCCACAGTCAGACAATGAGCAGTTCTTC.

This clonotype occurred many times. The rearrangement joins TRBV28 to TRBJ1-5; D is unresolved. The CDR3 is made up of 11 amino acids. Between the trimmed V and J ends, which lost 5 bases and 4 bases, there was a span of 3 bases. Germline CDR1 is MDHEN and CDR2 is SYDVKM. The CDR3 DNA sequence: TGTGCCAGCAGTCTTAATCAGCCCCAGCATTTT. Translating it yields CASSLNQPQHF.

This clonotype showed up many times. The gene calls are TRBV29-1 and TRBJ1-5; 9 nucleotides agree with TRBD1. This CDR3 has 14 residues. CDR1 is SQVTM and CDR2 is ANQGSEA in the germline V gene. J lost 4 bases, V lost 6 bases, and 7 bases had no gene match. The CDR3: CSVSQGTGNQPQHF. CDR3 DNA: TGCAGCGTGTCACAGGGGACAGGGAATCAGCCCCAGCATTTT. The full variable domain, in which reference TRBV29-1 and TRBJ1-5 provide the parts outside the CDR3, is SAVISQKPSRDICQRGTSLTIQCQVDSQVTMMFWYRQQPGQSLTLIATANQGSEATYESGFVIDKFPISRPNLTFSTLTVSNMSPEDSSIYLCSVSQGTGNQPQHFGDGTRLSIL.

This clonotype was detected many times. The chain employs TRBV12-3 or TRBV12-4 and TRBJ1-3; D not resolved. Trimming cost V 6 bases and J 3 bases, with 15 bases left between them. The CDR3 is 15 amino acids. The CDR3 loop is CASRSTEAGGNTIYF. The CDR3 coding sequence is TGTGCCAGCAGGAGTACCGAGGCTGGTGGAAACACCATATATTTT.

This clonotype has a handful of counts. The rearrangement links TRBV7-6 to TRBJ2-6; no firm D call. V was trimmed by 4 bases and J by 1 base, leaving 8 bases between them. The CDR3 is 15 residues long. The V gene's germline CDR1 is SGHVS and CDR2 FNYEAQ. CDR3 bases: TGTGCCAGCAGCTCGAGTTTTTCTGGGGCCAACGTCCTGACTTTC. Translation gives CASSSSFSGANVLTF.